The sequence of this TCR beta chain was determined in a study of CD8 T cells in ankylosing spondylitis. Notes on the study in general: Previous work reported some of these motif variants in the synovial fluid and blood of reactive arthritis. In ankylosing spondylitis blood, a motif of eight highly homologous TCR beta variants appeared characteristic.

Preparation of TCR beta libraries was done by quantitative 5'-RACE with molecular barcodes. TCRdb ran MiXCR on the 5' RACE reads and lists one entry per CDR3 protein. The table has around 210,000 distinct CDR3 sequences, around 8% seen once. A few counts support this clonotype. Its matching antigen is unknown. V trimming: 5 bases; J trimming: 8 bases; junction bases outside the gene matches: 8. CDR3 length: 14 amino acids. Germline V CDR1 and CDR2: SEHNR, FQNEAQ (reference sequence). The sample taken for sequencing was blood, either unsorted or a sorted T cell fraction (not recorded which). The chain recombines TRBV7-9 with TRBJ1-4; TRBD1 aligns across 7 bases. This receptor was obtained from a female donor with ankylosing spondylitis or in good health (not recorded which). The CDR3 DNA is TGTGCCAGCAGCACGCGACAGGGTAGAGAAAAACTGTTTTTT. Translation gives CASSTRQGREKLFF.